Sequencing of this TCR beta chain was carried out in a study of T cell repertoires in cytomegalovirus infection. The junction had 10 bases not matched to a gene; V was cut back by 7 bases and J by 6 bases. This CDR3 region has 15 residues. Germline lookup yields CDR1 MNHNS and CDR2 SASEGT. This clonotype was counted between two and nine times. The antigen remains undetermined. TCRdb independently ran MiXCR on the reads; one entry per CDR3 protein. Counted here are roughly 350,000 distinct CDR3 sequences, about 35% occurring once; the ten biggest clones make up approximately 12%. The chain links TRBV6-1 to TRBJ2-1; 9 nucleotides line up with TRBD2. The origin of this receptor is a human donor in good health (CMV status not recorded). Some clones in this sample may be carry-over from other donors' samples. The source material was cultured PBMCs, sampled from culture after CMV antigen stimulation. The CDR3 is CASTGFSGRGNEQFF. The CDR3 DNA sequence: TGTGCCAGCACTGGATTTAGCGGGAGAGGCAATGAGCAGTTCTTC.